This T cell receptor beta chain was captured in a study of T-cell reconstitution after alpha-beta-depleted transplantation in children. TCRbeta library construction was performed incorporating unique molecular identifiers. One entry per CDR3 protein, called by TCRdb with MiXCR from the PCR reads. The sample carries about 400,000 distinct CDR3 sequences, roughly 15% recorded once. This CDR3 has 12 amino acids. CDR1 and CDR2 (germline): SEHNR, FQNEAQ (reference sequence). With 8 bases removed from V and 3 bases from J, the gap between germline ends came to 10 bases. On this clonotype itself: What it recognizes is unknown.

Study outcomes and limitations: Hyperexpanded clones declined; after one year, newly produced T cells mostly supplied diversity. Surviving thymic progenitors and recipient T cells were the source of high TCRbeta diversity at day 60 in some patients.

The receptor was isolated from a boy under two years old who had a stem cell transplant for Wiskott-Aldrich syndrome, so the T cells may come from the graft donor. This specimen was PBMCs, mostly from graft donor cells, taken 360 days after TCRalphabeta/CD19-depleted stem cell transplant. V gene TRBV7-9 combines with J gene TRBJ1-1; D may be TRBD1 (5 bases). The CDR3 here is CASGTSYTEAFF. CDR3 bases: TGTGCCAGCGGGACCTCCTACACTGAAGCTTTCTTT.